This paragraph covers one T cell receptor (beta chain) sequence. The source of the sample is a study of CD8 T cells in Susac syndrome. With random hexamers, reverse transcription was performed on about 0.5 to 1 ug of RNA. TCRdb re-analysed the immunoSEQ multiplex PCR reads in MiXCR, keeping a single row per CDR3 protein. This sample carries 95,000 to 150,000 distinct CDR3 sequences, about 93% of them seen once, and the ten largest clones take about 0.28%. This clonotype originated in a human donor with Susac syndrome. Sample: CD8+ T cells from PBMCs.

The CDR3 DNA sequence: TGTGCCAGCAGCTTAGTACAGGGATATGGCTACACCTTC. It yields the protein CASSLVQGYGYTF. The rearrangement links TRBV7-9 to TRBJ1-2, with D perhaps TRBD1 (6 bases). Germline V lookup: CDR1 SEHNR, CDR2 FQNEAQ (reference sequence). This CDR3 spans 13 amino acids. Deletions cut 1 base from V and 5 bases from J, with 8 bases between.